This T cell receptor beta chain was sequenced for a study of blood T cell repertoires in COVID-19. TCRdb's copy holds only in-frame clones and misses some; the assay was immunoSEQ multiplex PCR. This sample has hundreds of thousands of clones; 80% to 90% occur once, and the top ten carry around 15%. The sequencing sample was made of PBMCs or T cells enriched from blood (not recorded which). The clonotype was recovered from a man aged 18 to 30 who had recovered from COVID-19.

CDR3 sequence reads: CASLAKSANYGYTF. The CDR3 nucleotides read TGTGCCAGCCTCGCCAAGTCGGCTAACTATGGCTACACCTTC. The rearrangement uses TRBV7-9 and TRBJ1-2; no firm D call. The CDR3 is 14 amino acids. V was clipped by 8 bases and J by 0 bases, with 13 bases between them. Germline-derived CDR1 and CDR2 are SEHNR and FQNEAQ (reference sequence).